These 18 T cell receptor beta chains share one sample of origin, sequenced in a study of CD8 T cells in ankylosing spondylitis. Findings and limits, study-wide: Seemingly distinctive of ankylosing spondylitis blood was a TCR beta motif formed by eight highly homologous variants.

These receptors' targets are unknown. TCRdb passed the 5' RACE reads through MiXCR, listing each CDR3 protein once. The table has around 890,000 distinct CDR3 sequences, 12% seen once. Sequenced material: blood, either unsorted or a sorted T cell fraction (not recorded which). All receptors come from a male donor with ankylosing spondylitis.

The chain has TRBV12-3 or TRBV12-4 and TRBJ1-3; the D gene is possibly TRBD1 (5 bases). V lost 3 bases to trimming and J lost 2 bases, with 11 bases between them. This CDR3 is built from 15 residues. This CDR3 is CASSFPGRAGNTIYF. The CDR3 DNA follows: TGTGCCAGCAGTTTTCCGGGCAGGGCTGGAAACACCATATATTTT.

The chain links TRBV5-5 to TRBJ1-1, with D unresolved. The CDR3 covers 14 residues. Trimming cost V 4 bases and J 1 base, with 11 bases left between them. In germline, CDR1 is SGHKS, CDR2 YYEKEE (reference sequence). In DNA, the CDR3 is TGTGCCAGCAGCGGATGGACGGGGAACACTGAAGCTTTCTTT. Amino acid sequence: CASSGWTGNTEAFF.

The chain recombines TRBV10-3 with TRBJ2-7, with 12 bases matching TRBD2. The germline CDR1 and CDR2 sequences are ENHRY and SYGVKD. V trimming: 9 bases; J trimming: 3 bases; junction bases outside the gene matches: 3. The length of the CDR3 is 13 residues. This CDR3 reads CAILAGGGYEQYF. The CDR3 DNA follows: TGTGCCATTCTAGCGGGAGGGGGCTACGAGCAGTACTTC.

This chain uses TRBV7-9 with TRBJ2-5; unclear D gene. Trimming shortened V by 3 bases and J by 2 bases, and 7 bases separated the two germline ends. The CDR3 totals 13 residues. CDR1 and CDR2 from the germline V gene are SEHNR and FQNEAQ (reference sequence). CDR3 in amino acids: CASSFAQQETQYF. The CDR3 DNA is TGTGCCAGCAGCTTCGCCCAGCAAGAGACCCAGTACTTC.

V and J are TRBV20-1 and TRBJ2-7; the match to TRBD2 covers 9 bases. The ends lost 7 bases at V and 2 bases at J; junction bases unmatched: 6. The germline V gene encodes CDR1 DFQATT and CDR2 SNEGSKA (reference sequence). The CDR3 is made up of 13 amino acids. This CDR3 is CSGLAGATYEQYF. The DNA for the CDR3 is TGCAGTGGATTAGCGGGAGCGACCTACGAGCAGTACTTC.

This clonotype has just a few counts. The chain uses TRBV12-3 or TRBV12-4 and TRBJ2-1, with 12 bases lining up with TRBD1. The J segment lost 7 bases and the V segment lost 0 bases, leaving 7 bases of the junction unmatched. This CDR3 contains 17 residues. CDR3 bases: TGTGCCAGCAGTTTAGCTTATGGGACAGGGGGCAGGAATGAGCAGTTCTTC. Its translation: CASSLAYGTGGRNEQFF.

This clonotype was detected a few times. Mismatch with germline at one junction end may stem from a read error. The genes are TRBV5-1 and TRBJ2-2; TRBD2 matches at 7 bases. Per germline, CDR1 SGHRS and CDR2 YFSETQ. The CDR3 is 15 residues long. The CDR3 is CASRLLAQNTGELFF. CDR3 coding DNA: TGCGCCAGCCGCTTACTAGCGCAGAACACCGGGGAGCTGTTTTTT. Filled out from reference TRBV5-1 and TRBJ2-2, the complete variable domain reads KAGVTQTPRYLIKTRGQQVTLSCSPISGHRSVSWYQQTPGQGLQFLFEYFSETQRNKGNFPGRFSGRQFSNSRSEMNVSTLELGDSALYLCASRLLAQNTGELFFGEGSRLTVL.

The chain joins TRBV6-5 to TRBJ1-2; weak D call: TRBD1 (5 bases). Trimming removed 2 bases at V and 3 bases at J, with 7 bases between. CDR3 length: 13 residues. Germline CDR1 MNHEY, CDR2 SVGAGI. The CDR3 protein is CASSYRGYYGYTF. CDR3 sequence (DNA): TGTGCCAGCAGTTACCGGGGCTACTATGGCTACACCTTC.

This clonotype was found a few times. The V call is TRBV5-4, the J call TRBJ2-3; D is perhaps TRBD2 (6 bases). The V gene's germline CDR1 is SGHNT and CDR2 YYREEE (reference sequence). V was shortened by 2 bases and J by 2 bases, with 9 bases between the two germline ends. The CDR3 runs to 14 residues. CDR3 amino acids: CASSFGSPTDTQYF. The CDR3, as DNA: TGTGCCAGCAGCTTCGGGAGTCCCACAGATACGCAGTATTTT.

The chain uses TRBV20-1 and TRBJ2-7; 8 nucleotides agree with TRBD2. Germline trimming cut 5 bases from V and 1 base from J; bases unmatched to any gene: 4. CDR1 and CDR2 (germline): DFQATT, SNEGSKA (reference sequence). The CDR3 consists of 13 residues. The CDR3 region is CSAALAGSYEQYF. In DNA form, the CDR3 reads TGCAGTGCTGCTCTAGCGGGTTCCTACGAGCAGTACTTC.

The CDR3 here is CASSYSRPAYEQYF. The CDR3 region has the DNA TGTGCCAGCAGTTACTCAAGGCCCGCCTACGAGCAGTACTTC. This chain uses TRBV6-5 with TRBJ2-7; D not resolved. V was pared by 0 bases and J by 2 bases, with 8 bases between. The CDR3 is made up of 14 amino acids. Per the germline V gene, CDR1 is MNHEY and CDR2 is SVGAGI.

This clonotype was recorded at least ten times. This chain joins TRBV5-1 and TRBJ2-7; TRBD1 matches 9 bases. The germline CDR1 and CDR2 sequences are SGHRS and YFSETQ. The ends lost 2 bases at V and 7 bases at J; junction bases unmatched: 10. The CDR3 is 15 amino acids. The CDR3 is CASSFRGQGSGEQYF. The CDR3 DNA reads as TGCGCCAGCAGCTTCCGGGGACAGGGATCAGGAGAGCAGTACTTC.

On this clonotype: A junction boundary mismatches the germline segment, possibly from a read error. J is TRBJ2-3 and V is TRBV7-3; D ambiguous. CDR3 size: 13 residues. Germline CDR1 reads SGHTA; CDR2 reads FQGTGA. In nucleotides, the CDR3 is TGTGCCAGCAGCTCAATAGAAACAGCTACGCAGTATTTT. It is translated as CASSSIETATQYF.

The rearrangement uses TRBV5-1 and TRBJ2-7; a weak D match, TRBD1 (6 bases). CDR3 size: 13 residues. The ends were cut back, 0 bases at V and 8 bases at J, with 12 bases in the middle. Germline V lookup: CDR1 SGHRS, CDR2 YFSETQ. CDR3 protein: CASSLDVQGQQYF. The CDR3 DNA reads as TGCGCCAGCAGCTTGGACGTCCAGGGGCAGCAGTACTTC.

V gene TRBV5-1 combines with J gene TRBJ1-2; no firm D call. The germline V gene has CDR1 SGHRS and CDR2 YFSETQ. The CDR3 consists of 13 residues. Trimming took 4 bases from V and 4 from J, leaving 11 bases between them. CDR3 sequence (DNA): TGCGCCAGCAGCGAAACCGGGGTCTATGGCTACACCTTC. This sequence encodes CASSETGVYGYTF.

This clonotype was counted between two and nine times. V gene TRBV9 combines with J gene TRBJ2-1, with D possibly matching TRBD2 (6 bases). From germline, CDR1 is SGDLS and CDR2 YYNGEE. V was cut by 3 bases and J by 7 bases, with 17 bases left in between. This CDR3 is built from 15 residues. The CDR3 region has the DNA TGTGCCAGCAGCGCAACGGGGGTTGTGGGAAATGAGCAGTTCTTC. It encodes CASSATGVVGNEQFF.

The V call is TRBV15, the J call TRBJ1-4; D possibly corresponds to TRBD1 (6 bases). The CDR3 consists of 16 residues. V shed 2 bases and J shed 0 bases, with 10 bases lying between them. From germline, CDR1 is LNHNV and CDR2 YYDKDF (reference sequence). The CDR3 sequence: CATSRTPGATNEKLFF. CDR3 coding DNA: TGTGCCACCAGCAGAACCCCAGGGGCAACTAATGAAAAACTGTTTTTT.

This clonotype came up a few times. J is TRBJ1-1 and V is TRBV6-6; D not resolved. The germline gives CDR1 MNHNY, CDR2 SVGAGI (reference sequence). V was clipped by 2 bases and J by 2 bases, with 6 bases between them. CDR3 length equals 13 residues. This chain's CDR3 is CASSYPGNTEAFF. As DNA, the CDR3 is TGTGCCAGCAGTTACCCGGGAAACACTGAAGCTTTCTTT.